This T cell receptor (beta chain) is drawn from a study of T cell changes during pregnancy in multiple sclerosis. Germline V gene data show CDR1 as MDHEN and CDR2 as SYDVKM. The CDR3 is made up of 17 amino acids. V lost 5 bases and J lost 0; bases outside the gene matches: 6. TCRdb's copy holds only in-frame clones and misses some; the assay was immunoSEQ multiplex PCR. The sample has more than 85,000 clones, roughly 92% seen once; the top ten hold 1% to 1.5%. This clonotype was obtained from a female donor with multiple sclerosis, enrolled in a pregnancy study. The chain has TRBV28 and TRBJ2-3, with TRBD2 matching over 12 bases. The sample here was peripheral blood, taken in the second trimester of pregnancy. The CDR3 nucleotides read TGTGCCAGCAGTGGAACAGGACTAGCGGGGAGCACAGATACGCAGTATTTT. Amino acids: CASSGTGLAGSTDTQYF.